What follows describes a single T cell receptor (beta chain). Its specificity is unknown. These data are taken from a study of shared clonotypes between healthy human individuals. For the study at large: Donors had three CD4 naive, three CD4 memory, two CD8 naive and one CD8 memory plate apiece. Overall study findings and caveats: In having few donors, the study represented limited genetic and exposure-history diversity. Generation of non-shared clonotypes was less probable than generation of clonotypes shared by all four donors.

At deep level, the assay was performed. Libraries were prepared by immunoSEQ multiplex PCR; TCRdb keeps only in-frame clonotypes and omits some of them. The sample lists more than 2 million clones; about 95% were seen once. The naive CD8 fraction comprised CD45RO-negative cells positively selected for CCR7 and excluded terminally differentiated effector memory CD45RA+ cells. This CDR3 spans 15 amino acids. Trimming removed 2 bases from V and 0 bases from J, with 10 bases in between. The germline V gene encodes CDR1 MNHNS and CDR2 SASEGT. This chain uses TRBV6-1 with TRBJ1-2; D call uncertain. The sequence was collected from a young man in good health. Sequencing was performed on naive CD8+ T cells sorted from blood. The CDR3 loop is CASSEFAGANYGYTF. The CDR3 region has the DNA TGTGCCAGCAGTGAATTTGCGGGAGCTAACTATGGCTACACCTTC.